This note documents a single T cell receptor beta chain sequence. The antigen is not known. PCR amplification relied on 60 Vbeta primers (plus 13 Jbeta primers). As originally analysed: Roughly 10 million shared chains were among around 80 million unique TCR beta chains counted in a later analysis. The repertoire was sequenced with immunoSEQ multiplex PCR; TCRdb's copy has only in-frame clones and lacks some. Clonal size and the V and J genes are those of that table, whereas D and trimming came from the DNA. The data hold fewer than 95,000 clones, with 60% to 80% observed a single time. This sample is part of a study of cytomegalovirus exposure and HLA in healthy donors. General study findings and limits: Within a later analysis, the majority of CMV-associated TCR beta chains appeared HLA-restricted. Later analysis identified several of the most significant clusters that appeared linked to common viral pathogens.

Germline CDR1 SNHLY, CDR2 FYNNEI. The V end was cut by 0 bases, the J end by 8 bases, with 17 bases between. The CDR3 consists of 15 residues. The sequence came from a woman in her twenties or thirties in good health and CMV-seronegative. Material: PBMCs. The V call is TRBV2, the J call TRBJ2-7; unclear D gene. CDR3 bases: TGTGCCAGCAGTGAAGCGGGCCTCTCCAAGATGAAGCAGTACTTC. Translated: CASSEAGLSKMKQYF.